This passage covers 5 T cell receptor beta chains from one sample sequenced in a study of blood T cell repertoires in COVID-19. TCRdb's table, derived via immunoSEQ multiplex PCR, lists solely in-frame clones and lacks some. The data hold under 100,000 clones, with about four fifths observed a single time. Material for sequencing was peripheral blood. The source of these receptors is a woman aged 80 or older with active or convalescent COVID-19.

This clone was counted once. The rearrangement joins TRBV7-2 to TRBJ2-5; D unresolved. CDR3 length: 12 amino acids. Germline loops: CDR1 SGHTA, CDR2 FQGNSA. V shed 0 bases and J shed 5 bases, with 4 bases lying between them. As DNA, the CDR3 is TGTGCCAGCAGCTTAGCTAGTGAGACCCAGTACTTC. Protein sequence: CASSLASETQYF.

This clone was detected only once. Without the conserved terminal phenylalanine or tryptophan, this CDR3 likely stems from a read error. The limits of the CDR3 on the DNA are not certain, so only TCRdb's listed CDR3 is given. The rearrangement uses TRBV12-3 or TRBV12-4 and TRBJ2-7; the table's D call TRBD1 went unverified against the DNA. The CDR3 is 9 residues long, ends included. CDR3 sequence: CASVTLGPL.

V usage is TRBV29-1 and J usage is TRBJ1-2; a possible D gene is TRBD1 (5 bases). Germline CDR1 SQVTM, CDR2 ANQGSEA. CDR3 length: 11 amino acids. V shed 5 bases and J shed 7 bases, with 11 bases lying between them. The CDR3 reads CSVMGHGGYTF. CDR3 bases: TGCAGCGTTATGGGGCATGGTGGCTACACCTTC.

This chain joins TRBV7-2 and TRBJ2-7, with D perhaps matching TRBD1 (6 bases). V gave up 2 bases and J gave up 2 bases, with 16 bases separating them. The CDR3 covers 16 residues. CDR1 and CDR2 from the germline V gene are SGHTA and FQGNSA. The CDR3 DNA follows: TGTGCCAGCAGCTTATACCCCAGGGGTTTTCCCTACGAGCAGTACTTC. It encodes CASSLYPRGFPYEQYF.

CDR3 nucleotides: TGTGCCAGCAGTTTACGGTCCTACGAGCAGTACTTC. Amino acid sequence: CASSLRSYEQYF. The V gene is TRBV12-3 or TRBV12-4, the J gene TRBJ2-7; D gene uncertain. The CDR3 is 12 amino acids. Trimming took 2 bases from V and 1 from J, leaving 3 bases between them.